This section outlines one T cell receptor beta chain sequence together with its context. Its antigen is as yet unknown. This CDR3 comprises 17 residues. Germline V gene data show CDR1 as SGHTS and CDR2 as YDEGEE. Trimming took 4 bases from V and 4 from J, leaving 23 bases between them. Deep-level settings were used for running the assay. Generated by immunoSEQ multiplex PCR, the TCRdb table keeps only in-frame clones and is missing some. Here the sample spans around 1,900,000 clones, 90% to 95% being singletons. This specimen belongs to a study of shared clonotypes between healthy human individuals. Study information: Each donor's CD8 memory used one plate, CD8 naive two, each CD4 subset three.

Terminally differentiated effector memory CD45RA+ cells were left out of the naive CD8 fraction, which was CD45RO-negative and positively selected for CCR7. Adult donors, all healthy and HIV-negative, had no recent acute infections or vaccinations. Study-wide results and caveats: Naive CD4 clonotypes overlapped across a handful of donors at approximately 5.3%.

This chain uses TRBV5-8 with TRBJ1-1, with D possibly matching TRBD1 (6 bases). The sample taken for sequencing was naive CD8+ T cells from PBMCs. This TCR came from a man younger than 35 in good health. Some clones in this sample may be carry-over from other donors' samples. CDR3: CASSKLNRESWGTEAFF. CDR3 nucleotide sequence: TGTGCCAGCAGCAAACTCAACAGGGAGTCTTGGGGCACTGAAGCTTTCTTT. The full variable domain, completed using reference TRBV5-8 and TRBJ1-1, is EAGVTQSPTHLIKTRGQQATLRCSPISGHTSVYWYQQALGLGLQFLLWYDEGEERNRGNFPPRFSGRQFPNYSSELNVNALELEDSALYLCASSKLNRESWGTEAFFGQGTRLTVV.